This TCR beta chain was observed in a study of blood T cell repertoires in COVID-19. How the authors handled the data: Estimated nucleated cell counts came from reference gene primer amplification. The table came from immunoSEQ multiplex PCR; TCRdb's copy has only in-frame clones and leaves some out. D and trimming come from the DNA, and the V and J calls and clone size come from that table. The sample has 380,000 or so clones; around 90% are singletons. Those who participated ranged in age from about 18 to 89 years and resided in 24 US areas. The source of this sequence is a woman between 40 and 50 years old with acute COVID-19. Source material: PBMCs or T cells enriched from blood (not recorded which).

The chain's CDR3 is CASRTGGPGNTIYF. The CDR3 nucleotides are TGTGCCAGCAGGACAGGAGGCCCGGGGAACACCATATATTTT. The V call is TRBV6-5, the J call TRBJ1-3; TRBD1 might be the D (6 bases). This CDR3 is built from 14 residues. Trimming removed 6 bases at V and 7 bases at J, with 16 bases between. Per the germline V gene, CDR1 is MNHEY and CDR2 is SVGAGI.